Listed below are T cell receptor beta chains from one sample, sequenced in a study of T cells in Graves' hyperthyroidism and ophthalmopathy. TCRdb processed the multiplex PCR reads anew with MiXCR; each CDR3 protein has one entry. The table records around 600,000 distinct CDR3 sequences, over 12% of them present only once. Specimen: blood. The receptors were gathered from a woman between 18 and 30 years old with Graves' ophthalmopathy. CDR3s include the opening cysteine and the closing phenylalanine or tryptophan. D genes are given only for firm matches. The size entry is marked missing in some rows and otherwise reads once, few, many or a size class.

V,D,J,size,CDR3,DNA
TRBV7-2,.,TRBJ1-2,many,CASSSHRREGYGYTF,TGTGCCAGCAGCTCCCACCGGAGGGAGGGCTATGGCTACACCTTC
TRBV12-3/TRBV12-4,.,TRBJ2-2,many,CASSGRAEVNTGELFF,TGTGCCAGCAGTGGGCGGGCGGAGGTAAACACCGGGGAGCTGTTTTTT
TRBV27,.,TRBJ2-2,few,CASSLARITGELFF,TGTGCCAGCAGTTTGGCGAGGATCACCGGGGAGCTGTTTTTT
TRBV7-3,.,TRBJ2-1,many,CASSLIGGLNEQFF,TGTGCCAGCAGCTTAATTGGGGGGCTTAATGAGCAGTTCTTC
TRBV3-1,TRBD1,TRBJ2-4,.,CASSPGTGGLTVGIQYF,TGTGCCAGCAGCCCCGGGACAGGGGGCCTCACGGTGGGCATTCAGTACTTC
TRBV28,.,TRBJ2-7,many,CASSKGTREQYF,TGTGCCAGCAGTAAAGGGACCCGCGAGCAGTACTTC
TRBV5-1,TRBD1,TRBJ1-1,few,CASSGGGQGASEAFF,TGCGCCAGCAGCGGGGGGGGACAGGGGGCATCTGAAGCTTTCTTT
TRBV5-8,.,TRBJ2-3,.,CASSHPRDTQYF,TGTGCCAGCAGCCATCCCCGAGATACGCAGTATTTT
TRBV20-1,.,TRBJ2-1,.,CSASGLESSYNEQFF,TGCAGTGCTAGTGGACTTGAGAGCTCCTACAATGAGCAGTTCTTC
TRBV7-2,.,TRBJ1-2,many,CASSLGGFAGGYTF,TGTGCCAGCAGCTTAGGGGGTTTTGCCGGGGGCTACACCTTC
TRBV7-9,TRBD2,TRBJ2-7,once,CASSLVRTSGRWGEQYF,TGTGCCAGCAGCTTAGTTCGGACTAGCGGGAGGTGGGGGGAGCAGTACTTC
TRBV7-3,TRBD1,TRBJ2-3,many,CASSPRGPREMPDTQYF,TGTGCCAGCAGCCCCAGGGGGCCTAGAGAAATGCCAGATACGCAGTATTTT
TRBV6-1,.,TRBJ1-6,many,CASTPTVGSPLHF,TGTGCCAGCACCCCCACAGTGGGCTCACCCCTCCACTTT
TRBV28,TRBD1,TRBJ2-7,many,CASSETGQGSYEQYF,TGTGCCAGCAGCGAAACAGGACAGGGCTCCTACGAGCAGTACTTC
TRBV7-9,TRBD1,TRBJ1-2,.,CASSLVGDSNGYTF,TGTGCCAGCAGCTTAGTAGGGGACAGTAATGGCTACACCTTC
TRBV28,.,TRBJ2-5,many,CASSFPHGTQYF,TGTGCCAGCAGTTTCCCCCATGGGACCCAGTACTTC
TRBV7-2,.,TRBJ1-2,.,CASSLEVGRSDYGYTF,TGTGCCAGCAGCTTAGAGGTTGGGCGAAGTGACTATGGCTACACCTTC
TRBV12-3/TRBV12-4,TRBD2,TRBJ2-1,few,CASRVKASGRDLYNEQFF,TGTGCCAGCAGGGTTAAGGCTAGCGGGAGGGACTTATACAATGAGCAGTTCTTC
TRBV7-9,TRBD1,TRBJ1-2,many,CASRTSGGVNYGYTF,TGTGCCAGCAGGACCTCAGGGGGCGTAAACTATGGCTACACCTTC
TRBV19,TRBD1,TRBJ1-5,few,CASSPDRGTQPQHF,TGTGCCAGTAGCCCCGACAGGGGAACCCAGCCCCAGCATTTT
TRBV5-6,TRBD1,TRBJ2-1,few,CASSLGDSNEQFF,TGTGCCAGCAGCTTGGGGGACAGTAATGAGCAGTTCTTC
TRBV7-6,.,TRBJ1-2,many,CASSSSQGLYGYTF,TGTGCCAGCAGCTCGTCCCAGGGCCTCTATGGCTACACCTTC
TRBV5-1,TRBD1,TRBJ1-2,many,CASSSWTGGVSGYTF,TGCGCCAGCAGCTCCTGGACAGGGGGCGTGAGTGGCTACACCTTC
TRBV6-1,.,TRBJ2-7,few,CASSTGRVPLYEQYF,TGTGCCAGCAGTACCGGCCGGGTACCTCTCTACGAGCAGTACTTC
TRBV12-3/TRBV12-4,.,TRBJ2-2,many,CASSPMGDRANTGELFF,TGTGCCAGCAGTCCCATGGGGGATCGGGCGAACACCGGGGAGCTGTTTTTT
TRBV24-1,TRBD1,TRBJ2-5,.,CATSRTDREQETQYF,TGTGCCACCAGTCGAACGGACAGGGAACAAGAGACCCAGTACTTC
TRBV4-2,.,TRBJ1-5,many,CASSQVGEPQHF,TGTGCCAGCAGCCAAGTGGGGGAGCCCCAGCATTTT
TRBV7-2,.,TRBJ1-2,many,CASITDVSRGYGYTF,TGTGCCAGCATAACGGATGTCTCGAGGGGGTATGGCTACACCTTC
TRBV18,TRBD1,TRBJ1-1,.,CASSQGQLVMNTEAFF,TGTGCCAGCTCCCAGGGACAGCTTGTTATGAACACTGAAGCTTTCTTT
TRBV19,.,TRBJ2-7,.,CASSIRPSSYEQYF,TGTGCCAGTAGTATCAGGCCCTCCTCCTACGAGCAGTACTTC
TRBV18,.,TRBJ1-1,many,CASSPLDGLAFF,TGTGCCAGCTCACCCTTGGACGGGTTGGCTTTCTTT
TRBV27,.,TRBJ2-7,many,CASSPLGTKRDEQYF,TGTGCCAGCAGTCCCTTGGGGACAAAAAGGGACGAGCAGTACTTC
TRBV9,.,TRBJ2-1,.,CASSVEGEYNEQFF,TGTGCCAGCAGCGTAGAAGGGGAGTACAATGAGCAGTTCTTC
TRBV6-1,.,TRBJ2-1,.,CASSDDRGSSYNEQFF,TGTGCCAGCAGTGACGATCGGGGGAGCTCCTACAATGAGCAGTTCTTC
TRBV27,.,TRBJ2-5,.,CASSPFIRGWETQYF,TGTGCCAGCAGTCCCTTTATACGTGGGTGGGAGACCCAGTACTTC
TRBV10-3,TRBD2,TRBJ2-2,few,CAISERAGLAGQKNTGELFF,TGTGCCATCAGTGAGAGGGCTGGACTAGCTGGGCAAAAGAACACCGGGGAGCTGTTTTTT
TRBV7-2,.,TRBJ1-5,few,CASSPNSGIRNQPQHF,TGTGCCAGCAGCCCCAACTCAGGGATTCGCAATCAGCCCCAGCATTTT
TRBV7-9,TRBD2,TRBJ2-6,.,CASSPSWGLGLALVSGANVLTF,TGTGCCAGCAGCCCGTCGTGGGGATTAGGACTAGCGCTCGTCTCTGGGGCCAACGTCCTGACTTTC
TRBV7-2,TRBD2,TRBJ2-1,many,CASSLAWTSGAGSYNEQFF,TGTGCCAGCAGCTTAGCATGGACTAGCGGGGCCGGGTCGTACAATGAGCAGTTCTTC
TRBV29-1,TRBD1,TRBJ2-1,few,CSVSPGQVYNEQFF,TGCAGCGTATCCCCGGGACAGGTTTACAATGAGCAGTTCTTC
TRBV3-1,TRBD2,TRBJ2-1,.,CASSQVSTSGREGSYNEQFF,TGTGCCAGCAGCCAAGTTTCGACTAGCGGGAGGGAAGGGTCCTACAATGAGCAGTTCTTC
TRBV7-9,.,TRBJ2-1,many,CASSGRGIAYEQFF,TGTGCCAGCAGCGGAAGAGGAATAGCGTATGAGCAGTTCTTC
TRBV6-1,.,TRBJ2-6,few,CASSPALKYSGANVLTF,TGTGCCAGCAGTCCAGCGCTCAAATACTCTGGGGCCAACGTCCTGACTTTC
TRBV14,.,TRBJ2-1,.,CASSPRGGLYNEQFF,TGTGCCAGCAGCCCCCGAGGAGGGCTCTACAATGAGCAGTTCTTC
TRBV7-9,.,TRBJ1-1,few,CASSLALAGVNTEAFF,TGTGCCAGCAGCTTAGCGCTCGCAGGGGTGAACACTGAAGCTTTCTTT
TRBV11-2,.,TRBJ2-1,many,CASSLGPTEGHEQFF,TGTGCCAGCAGCTTAGGTCCCACAGAGGGCCATGAGCAGTTCTTC
TRBV7-9,.,TRBJ2-7,.,CASSYFGAGEQYF,TGTGCCAGCAGCTACTTTGGTGCGGGGGAGCAGTACTTC
TRBV4-2,TRBD1,TRBJ1-2,few,CASSQVPTGYFYGYTF,TGTGCCAGCAGCCAAGTACCGACAGGGTACTTCTATGGCTACACCTTC
TRBV19,.,TRBJ2-1,many,CASSIYSSVGNEQFF,TGTGCCAGTAGTATCTACAGCTCGGTGGGCAATGAGCAGTTCTTC
TRBV27,TRBD1,TRBJ2-7,many,CASSVRGQSYEQYF,TGTGCCAGCAGCGTCAGGGGACAGTCCTACGAGCAGTACTTC
TRBV11-3,TRBD2,TRBJ2-1,many,CASSSGLAGTDPNEQFF,TGTGCCAGCAGCTCGGGACTAGCGGGAACGGATCCCAATGAGCAGTTCTTC
TRBV4-1,TRBD1,TRBJ1-1,.,CASSLKGQGARGLNTEAFF,TGCGCCAGCAGCCTAAAAGGGCAGGGGGCACGGGGATTGAACACTGAAGCTTTCTTT
TRBV6-1,TRBD2,TRBJ2-1,many,CASASVGEGQNEQFF,TGTGCCAGCGCCTCGGTGGGGGAGGGCCAGAATGAGCAGTTCTTC